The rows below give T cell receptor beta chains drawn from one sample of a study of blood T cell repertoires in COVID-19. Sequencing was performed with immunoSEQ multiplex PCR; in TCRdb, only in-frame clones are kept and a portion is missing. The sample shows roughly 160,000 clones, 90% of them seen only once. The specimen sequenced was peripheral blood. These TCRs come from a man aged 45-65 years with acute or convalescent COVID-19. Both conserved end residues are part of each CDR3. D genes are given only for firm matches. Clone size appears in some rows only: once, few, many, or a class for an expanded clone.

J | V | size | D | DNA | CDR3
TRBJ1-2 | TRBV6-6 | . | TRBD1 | TGTGCCAGCAGTGACCGGCTAGGGGGCTACTACACCTTC | CASSDRLGGYYTF
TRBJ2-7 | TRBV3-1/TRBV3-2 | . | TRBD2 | TGTGCCAGCAGTCCCCAGCTAGCGGGAGCCTACGAGCAGTACTTC | CASSPQLAGAYEQYF
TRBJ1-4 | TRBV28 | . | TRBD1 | TGTGCCAGCCTTGGTTCAGACAGGGTTAATGAAAAACTGTTTTTT | CASLGSDRVNEKLFF
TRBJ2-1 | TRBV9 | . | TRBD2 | TGTGCCAGCAGCGTAGTGTCTAGCGGGGGTAATGAGCAGTTCTTC | CASSVVSSGGNEQFF
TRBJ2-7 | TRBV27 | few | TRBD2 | TGTGCCAGCAGCTTGGTGCCCCCTTTGCGCGGGAGTCACTACGAGCAGTACTTC | CASSLVPPLRGSHYEQYF
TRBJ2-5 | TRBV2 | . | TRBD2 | TGTGCCAGCAAGCGGGAGACCCAAGAGACCCAGTACTTC | CASKRETQETQYF
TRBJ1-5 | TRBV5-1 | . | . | TGCGCCAGCAGCTTGGGGGGGGTTCGACAGCCCCAGCATTTT | CASSLGGVRQPQHF
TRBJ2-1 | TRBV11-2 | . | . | TGTGCCAGCAGCTCTGACTCGAGCTCCTACAATGAGCAGTTCTTC | CASSSDSSSYNEQFF
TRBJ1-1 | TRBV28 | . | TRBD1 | TGTGCCAGCAGGCTACATGGACAGGGAGGGACTGAAGCTTTCTTT | CASRLHGQGGTEAFF
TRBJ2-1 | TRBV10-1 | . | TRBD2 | TGCGCCAGCAGCGGGAGGGCCGACAATGAGCAGTTCTTC | CASSGRADNEQFF
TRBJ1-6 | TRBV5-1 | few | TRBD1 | TGCGCCAGCAGCTACAGTCCGGGACAGGGATTCTCACCCCTCCACTTT | CASSYSPGQGFSPLHF